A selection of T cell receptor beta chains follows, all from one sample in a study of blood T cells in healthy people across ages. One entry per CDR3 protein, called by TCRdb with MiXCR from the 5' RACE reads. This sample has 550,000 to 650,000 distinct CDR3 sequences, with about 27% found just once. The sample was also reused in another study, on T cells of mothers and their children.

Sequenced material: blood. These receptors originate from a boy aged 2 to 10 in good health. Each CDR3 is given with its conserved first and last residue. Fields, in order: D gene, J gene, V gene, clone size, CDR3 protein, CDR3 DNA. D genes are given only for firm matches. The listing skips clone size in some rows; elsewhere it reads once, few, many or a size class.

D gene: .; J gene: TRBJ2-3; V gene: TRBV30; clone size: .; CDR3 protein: CAWSGRVLGTDTQYF; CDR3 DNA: TGTGCCTGGAGTGGGAGGGTTTTGGGCACAGATACGCAGTATTTT
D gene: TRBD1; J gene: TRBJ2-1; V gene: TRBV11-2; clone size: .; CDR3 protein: CASSRSGTGSWNEQFF; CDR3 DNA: TGTGCCAGCAGTCGTTCCGGGACAGGGAGTTGGAATGAGCAGTTCTTC
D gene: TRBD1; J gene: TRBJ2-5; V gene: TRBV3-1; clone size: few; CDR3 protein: CASSQEPRGRIGSQYF; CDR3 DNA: TGTGCCAGCAGCCAAGAACCCAGGGGGCGGATAGGGTCCCAGTACTTC
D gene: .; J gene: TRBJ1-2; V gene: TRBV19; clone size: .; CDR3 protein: CATGTSSNYGYTF; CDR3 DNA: TGTGCCACGGGGACATCTTCTAACTATGGCTACACCTTC
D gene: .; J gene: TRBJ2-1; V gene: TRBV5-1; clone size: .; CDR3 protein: CASSLAVWEGGPYNEQFF; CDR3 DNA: TGCGCCAGCAGCTTGGCAGTTTGGGAAGGAGGGCCTTACAATGAGCAGTTCTTC
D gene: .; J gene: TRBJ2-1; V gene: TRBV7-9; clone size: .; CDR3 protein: CASTARTWAQFF; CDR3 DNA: TGTGCCAGCACCGCCCGCACGTGGGCGCAGTTCTTC
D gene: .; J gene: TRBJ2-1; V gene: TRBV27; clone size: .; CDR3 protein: CASALKSSYNEQFF; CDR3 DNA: TGTGCCAGCGCTCTCAAGAGCTCCTACAATGAGCAGTTCTTC
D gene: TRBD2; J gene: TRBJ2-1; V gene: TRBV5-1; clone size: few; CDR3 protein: CASSLLTSWNEQFF; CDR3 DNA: TGCGCCAGCAGCCTCCTGACTAGCTGGAATGAGCAGTTCTTC
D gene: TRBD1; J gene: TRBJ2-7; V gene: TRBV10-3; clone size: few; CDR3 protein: CAISVETGNYEQYF; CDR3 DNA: TGTGCCATCAGTGTGGAGACAGGGAACTACGAGCAGTACTTC
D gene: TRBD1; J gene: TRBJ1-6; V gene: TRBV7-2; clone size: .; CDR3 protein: CASSAGTVSPLHF; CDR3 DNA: TGTGCCAGCAGCGCCGGGACAGTTTCACCCCTCCACTTT
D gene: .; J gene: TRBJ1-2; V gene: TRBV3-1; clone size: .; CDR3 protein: CASSQDFNYGYTF; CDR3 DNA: TGTGCCAGCAGCCAGGACTTTAACTATGGCTACACCTTC
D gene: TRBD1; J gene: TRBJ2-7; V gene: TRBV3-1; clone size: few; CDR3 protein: CASSRPGQGDYEQYF; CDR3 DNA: TGTGCCAGCAGCCGCCCGGGACAGGGCGACTACGAGCAGTACTTC
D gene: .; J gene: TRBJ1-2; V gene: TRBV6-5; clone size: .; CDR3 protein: CASKGSDYGYTF; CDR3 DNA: TGTGCCAGCAAGGGGTCAGATTATGGCTACACCTTC
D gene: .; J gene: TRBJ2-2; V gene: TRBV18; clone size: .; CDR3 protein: CASSPLIGSPGELFF; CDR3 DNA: TGTGCCAGCTCACCACTGATCGGCAGTCCCGGGGAGCTGTTTTTT
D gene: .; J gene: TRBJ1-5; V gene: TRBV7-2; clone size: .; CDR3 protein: CASSSDRSNQPQHF; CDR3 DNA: TGTGCCAGCAGCTCCGACAGGAGCAATCAGCCCCAGCATTTT
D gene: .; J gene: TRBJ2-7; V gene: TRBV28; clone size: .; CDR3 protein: CASSQPDSPYEQYF; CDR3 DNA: TGTGCCAGCAGTCAACCGGACAGCCCCTACGAGCAGTACTTC
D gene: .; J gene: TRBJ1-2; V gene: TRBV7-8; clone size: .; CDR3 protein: CASSLVSSDGNYGYTF; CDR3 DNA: TGTGCCAGCAGCTTAGTGTCCTCGGACGGCAACTATGGCTACACCTTC
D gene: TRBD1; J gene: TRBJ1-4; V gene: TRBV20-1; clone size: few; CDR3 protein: CSARDLGTADEKLFF; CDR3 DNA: TGCAGTGCTAGAGATCTAGGGACAGCGGACGAAAAACTGTTTTTT
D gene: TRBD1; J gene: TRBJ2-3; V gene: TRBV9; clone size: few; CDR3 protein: CASSAEGGQGTDTQYF; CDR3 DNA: TGTGCCAGCAGCGCCGAGGGGGGACAGGGTACAGATACGCAGTATTTT
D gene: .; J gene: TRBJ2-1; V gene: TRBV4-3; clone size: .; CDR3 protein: CASSQATNRRLYNEQFF; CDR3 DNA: TGCGCCAGCAGCCAAGCGACTAACAGGCGCCTCTACAATGAGCAGTTCTTC
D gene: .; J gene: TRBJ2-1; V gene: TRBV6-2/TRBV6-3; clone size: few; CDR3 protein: CASSRGGGPYNEQFF; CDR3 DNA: TGTGCCAGCTCGCGGGGAGGGGGCCCCTACAATGAGCAGTTCTTC
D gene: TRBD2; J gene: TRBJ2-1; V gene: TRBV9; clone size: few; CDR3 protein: CASSPRGSGGDNEQFF; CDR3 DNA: TGTGCCAGCAGCCCGCGGGGTAGCGGGGGGGACAATGAGCAGTTCTTC
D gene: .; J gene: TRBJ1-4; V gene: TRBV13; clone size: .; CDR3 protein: CASSLEGTLDNEKLFF; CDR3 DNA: TGTGCCAGCAGCTTAGAGGGGACTCTCGATAATGAAAAACTGTTTTTT
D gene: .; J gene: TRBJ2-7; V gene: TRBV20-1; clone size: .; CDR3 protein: CSATDRELSSYEQYF; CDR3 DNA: TGCAGTGCCACGGACAGAGAGCTAAGCTCCTACGAGCAGTACTTC
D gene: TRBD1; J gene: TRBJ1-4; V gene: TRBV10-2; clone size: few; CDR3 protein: CASSHRAGQSGEKLFF; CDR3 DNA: TGCGCCAGCAGTCATCGAGCGGGACAGTCTGGTGAAAAACTGTTTTTT
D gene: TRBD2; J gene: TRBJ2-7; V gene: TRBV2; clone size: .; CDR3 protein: CASRGHGLAGFYEQYF; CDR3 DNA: TGTGCCAGCAGAGGACATGGGCTAGCGGGGTTCTACGAGCAGTACTTC
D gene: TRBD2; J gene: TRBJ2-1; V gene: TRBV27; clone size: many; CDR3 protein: CASSLRTSDYNEQFF; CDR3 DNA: TGTGCCAGCAGTTTAAGGACTAGCGACTACAATGAGCAGTTCTTC
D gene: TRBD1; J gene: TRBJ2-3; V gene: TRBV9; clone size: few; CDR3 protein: CASSVVGSGGADTQYF; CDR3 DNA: TGTGCCAGCAGCGTAGTAGGGTCAGGGGGCGCAGATACGCAGTATTTT
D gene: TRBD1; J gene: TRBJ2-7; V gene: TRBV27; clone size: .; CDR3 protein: CASRQGGSEQYF; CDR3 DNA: TGTGCCAGCAGACAAGGGGGCTCCGAGCAGTACTTC
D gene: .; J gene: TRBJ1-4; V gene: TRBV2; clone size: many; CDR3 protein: CASSAQANEKLFF; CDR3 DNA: TGTGCCAGCAGTGCACAGGCTAATGAAAAACTGTTTTTT
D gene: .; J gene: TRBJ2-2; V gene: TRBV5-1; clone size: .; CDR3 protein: CASSQDWMNTGELFF; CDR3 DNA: TGCGCCAGCAGCCAGGACTGGATGAACACCGGGGAGCTGTTTTTT
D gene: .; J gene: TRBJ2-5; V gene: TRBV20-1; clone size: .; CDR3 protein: CSEETALQETQYF; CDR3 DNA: TGCAGTGAAGAGACAGCGCTCCAAGAGACCCAGTACTTC
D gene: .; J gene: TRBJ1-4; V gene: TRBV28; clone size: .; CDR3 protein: CASSFGQDNEKLFF; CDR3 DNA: TGTGCCAGCAGTTTCGGCCAGGATAATGAAAAACTGTTTTTT
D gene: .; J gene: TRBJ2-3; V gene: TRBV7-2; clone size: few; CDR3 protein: CASSLGSKLRGTDTQYF; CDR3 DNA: TGTGCCAGCAGCTTAGGCTCCAAGTTGAGGGGCACAGATACGCAGTATTTT
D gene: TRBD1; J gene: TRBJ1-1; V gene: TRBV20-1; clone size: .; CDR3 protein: CSAIKAGGRTEAFF; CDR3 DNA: TGCAGTGCTATTAAAGCAGGGGGGCGTACTGAAGCTTTCTTT
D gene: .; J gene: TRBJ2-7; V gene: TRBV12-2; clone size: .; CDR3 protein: CASRSSGEGYEQYF; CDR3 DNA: TGTGCAAGTCGCTCCTCCGGCGAGGGTTACGAGCAGTACTTC
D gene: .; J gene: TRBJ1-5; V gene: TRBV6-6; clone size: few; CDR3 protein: CASSQTRGIYSNQPQHF; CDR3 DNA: TGTGCCAGCAGTCAGACAAGGGGGATATATAGCAATCAGCCCCAGCATTTT
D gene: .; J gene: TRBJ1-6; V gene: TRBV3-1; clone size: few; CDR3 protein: CASQRAGPGNSPLHF; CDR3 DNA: TGTGCCAGCCAAAGGGCCGGGCCGGGAAATTCACCCCTCCACTTT
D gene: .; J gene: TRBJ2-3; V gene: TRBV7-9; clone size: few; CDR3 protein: CATKPDRNTDTQYF; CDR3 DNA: TGTGCCACCAAACCGGACAGAAACACAGATACGCAGTATTTT
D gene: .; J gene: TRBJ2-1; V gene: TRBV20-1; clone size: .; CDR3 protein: CSVLSRGTTPFSYNEQFF; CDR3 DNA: TGCAGTGTCCTATCCCGAGGTACGACTCCTTTCTCCTACAATGAGCAGTTCTTC
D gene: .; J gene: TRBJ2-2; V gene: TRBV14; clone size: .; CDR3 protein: CASSHPRGTGELFF; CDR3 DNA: TGTGCCAGCAGCCACCCACGAGGTACCGGGGAGCTGTTTTTT
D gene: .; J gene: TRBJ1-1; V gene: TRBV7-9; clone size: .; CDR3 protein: CASSPKTNTEAFF; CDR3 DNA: TGTGCCAGCAGCCCTAAGACGAACACTGAAGCTTTCTTT
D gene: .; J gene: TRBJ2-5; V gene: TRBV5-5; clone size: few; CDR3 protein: CASSLGQVRGSETQYF; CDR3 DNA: TGTGCCAGCAGCTTGGGGCAGGTAAGAGGGTCGGAGACCCAGTACTTC
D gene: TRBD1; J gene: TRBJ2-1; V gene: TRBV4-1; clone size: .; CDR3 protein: CASSLTFGTGPYNEQFF; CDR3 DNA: TGCGCCAGCAGCTTAACCTTCGGGACAGGACCCTACAATGAGCAGTTCTTC
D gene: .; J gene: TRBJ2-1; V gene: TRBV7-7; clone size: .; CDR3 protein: CASSPARGSNEQFF; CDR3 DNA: TGTGCTAGCAGCCCAGCGAGGGGGTCGAATGAGCAGTTCTTC
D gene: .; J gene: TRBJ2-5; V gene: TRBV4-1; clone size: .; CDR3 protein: CASSQGGPLQETQYF; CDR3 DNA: TGCGCCAGCAGCCAAGGAGGCCCGTTACAAGAGACCCAGTACTTC
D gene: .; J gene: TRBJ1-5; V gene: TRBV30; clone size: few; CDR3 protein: CAWSGQDYQPQHF; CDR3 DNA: TGTGCCTGGAGTGGACAGGATTACCAGCCCCAGCATTTT
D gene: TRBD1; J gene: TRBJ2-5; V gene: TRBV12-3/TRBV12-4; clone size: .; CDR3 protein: CASSVRDRGPSVETQYF; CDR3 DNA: TGTGCCAGCAGTGTCCGGGACAGGGGGCCGTCGGTGGAGACCCAGTACTTC
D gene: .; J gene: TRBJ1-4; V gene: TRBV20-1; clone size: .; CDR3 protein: CSARDAEATNEKLFF; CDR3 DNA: TGCAGTGCTAGAGATGCGGAGGCAACTAATGAAAAACTGTTTTTT
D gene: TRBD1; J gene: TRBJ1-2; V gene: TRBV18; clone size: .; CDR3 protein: CASSPPRGQGYGYTF; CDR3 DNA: TGTGCCAGCTCACCACCGAGGGGGCAGGGCTATGGCTACACCTTC
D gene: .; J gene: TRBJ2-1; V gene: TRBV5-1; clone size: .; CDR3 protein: CASTLGLSGSYNEQFF; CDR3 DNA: TGCGCCAGCACCTTGGGTCTTAGCGGCTCCTACAATGAGCAGTTCTTC
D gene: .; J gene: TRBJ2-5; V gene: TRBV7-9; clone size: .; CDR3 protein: CASSRWAATQRETQYF; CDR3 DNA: TGTGCCAGCAGCCGCTGGGCCGCAACCCAACGGGAGACCCAGTACTTC
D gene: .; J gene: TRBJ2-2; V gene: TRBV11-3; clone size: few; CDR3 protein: CASSPHGRGSGTGELFF; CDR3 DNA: TGTGCCAGCAGCCCCCACGGTAGGGGAAGTGGGACCGGGGAGCTGTTTTTT
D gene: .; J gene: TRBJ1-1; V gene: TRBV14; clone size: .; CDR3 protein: CASSQEMLGFGYTEAFF; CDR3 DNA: TGTGCCAGCAGCCAAGAAATGCTGGGGTTCGGGTACACTGAAGCTTTCTTT
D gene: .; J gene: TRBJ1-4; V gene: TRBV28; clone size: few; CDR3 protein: CASSENEKLFF; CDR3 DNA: TGTGCCAGCAGTGAGAATGAAAAACTGTTTTTT
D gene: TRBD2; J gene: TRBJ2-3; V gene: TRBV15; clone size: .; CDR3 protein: CATSREPGLAGGTDTQYF; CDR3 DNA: TGTGCCACCAGCAGAGAGCCGGGACTAGCGGGGGGGACAGATACGCAGTATTTT
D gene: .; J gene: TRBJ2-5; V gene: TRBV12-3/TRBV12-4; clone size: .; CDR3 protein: CASSGGPGETQYF; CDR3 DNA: TGTGCCAGCAGCGGGGGACCTGGCGAGACCCAGTACTTC